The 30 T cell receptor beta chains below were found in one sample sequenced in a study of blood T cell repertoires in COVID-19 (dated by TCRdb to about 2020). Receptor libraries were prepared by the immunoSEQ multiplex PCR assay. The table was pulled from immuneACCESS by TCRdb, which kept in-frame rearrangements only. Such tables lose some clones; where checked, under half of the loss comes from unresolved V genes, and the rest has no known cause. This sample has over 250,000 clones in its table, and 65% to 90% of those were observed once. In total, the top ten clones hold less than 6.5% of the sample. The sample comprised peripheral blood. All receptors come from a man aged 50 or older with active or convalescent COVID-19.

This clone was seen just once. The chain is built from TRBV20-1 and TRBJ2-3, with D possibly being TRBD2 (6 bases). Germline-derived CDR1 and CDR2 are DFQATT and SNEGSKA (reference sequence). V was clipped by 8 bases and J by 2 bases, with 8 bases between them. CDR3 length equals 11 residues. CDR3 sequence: CSSGSTDTQYF. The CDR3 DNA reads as TGCAGTAGCGGGTCCACAGATACGCAGTATTTT.

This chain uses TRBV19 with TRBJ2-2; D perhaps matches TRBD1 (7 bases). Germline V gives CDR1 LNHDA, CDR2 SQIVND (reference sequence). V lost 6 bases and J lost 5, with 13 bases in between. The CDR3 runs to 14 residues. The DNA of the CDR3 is TGTGCCAGTAGCCCAGGGGGGTTGACCGGGGAGCTGTTTTTT. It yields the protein CASSPGGLTGELFF.

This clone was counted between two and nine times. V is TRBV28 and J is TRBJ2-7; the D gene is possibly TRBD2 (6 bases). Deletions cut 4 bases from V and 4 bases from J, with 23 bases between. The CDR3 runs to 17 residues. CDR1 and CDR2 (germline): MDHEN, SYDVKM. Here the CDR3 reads CASSSMEGPNGAYEQYF. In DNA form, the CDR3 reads TGTGCCAGCAGTTCCATGGAGGGTCCCAACGGGGCTTACGAGCAGTACTTC.

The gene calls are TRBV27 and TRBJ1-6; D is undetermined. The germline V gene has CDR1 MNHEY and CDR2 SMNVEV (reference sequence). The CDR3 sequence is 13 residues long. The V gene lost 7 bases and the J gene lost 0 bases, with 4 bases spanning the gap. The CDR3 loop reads CASTLSYNSPLHF. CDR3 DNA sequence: TGTGCCAGCACCCTCTCCTATAATTCACCCCTCCACTTT.

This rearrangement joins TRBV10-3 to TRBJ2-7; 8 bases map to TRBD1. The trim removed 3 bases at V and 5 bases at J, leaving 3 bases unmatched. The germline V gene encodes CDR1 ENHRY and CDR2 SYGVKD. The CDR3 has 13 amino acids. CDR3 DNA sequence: TGTGCCATCAGTGACAGGGGGCTGGACGAGCAGTACTTC. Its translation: CAISDRGLDEQYF.

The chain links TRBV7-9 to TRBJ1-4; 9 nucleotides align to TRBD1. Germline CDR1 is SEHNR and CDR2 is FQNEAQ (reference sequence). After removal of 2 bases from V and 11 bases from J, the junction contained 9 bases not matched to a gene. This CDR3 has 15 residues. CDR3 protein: CASSLTGGLSTKLFF. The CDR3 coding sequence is TGTGCCAGCAGCTTAACAGGGGGCCTCTCGACGAAACTGTTTTTT.

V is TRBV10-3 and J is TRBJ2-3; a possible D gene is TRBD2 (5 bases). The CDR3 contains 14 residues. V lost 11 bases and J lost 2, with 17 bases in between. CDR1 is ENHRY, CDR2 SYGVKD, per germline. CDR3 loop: CAAKAETTTDTQYF. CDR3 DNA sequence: TGTGCCGCAAAAGCGGAGACGACCACAGATACGCAGTATTTT.

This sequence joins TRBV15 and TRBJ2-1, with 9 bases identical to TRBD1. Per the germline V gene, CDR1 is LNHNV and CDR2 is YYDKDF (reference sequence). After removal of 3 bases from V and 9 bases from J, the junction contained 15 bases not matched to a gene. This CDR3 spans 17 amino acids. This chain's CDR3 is CATSRTGGIAVMAEQFF. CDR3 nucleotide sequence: TGTGCCACCAGCAGGACAGGGGGGATAGCGGTAATGGCTGAGCAGTTCTTC.

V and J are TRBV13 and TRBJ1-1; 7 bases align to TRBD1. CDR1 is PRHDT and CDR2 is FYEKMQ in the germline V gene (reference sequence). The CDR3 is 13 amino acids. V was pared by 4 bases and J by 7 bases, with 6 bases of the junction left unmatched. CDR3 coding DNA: TGTGCCAGCAGCTATGATAACAGGGGTGAAGCTTTCTTT. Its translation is CASSYDNRGEAFF.

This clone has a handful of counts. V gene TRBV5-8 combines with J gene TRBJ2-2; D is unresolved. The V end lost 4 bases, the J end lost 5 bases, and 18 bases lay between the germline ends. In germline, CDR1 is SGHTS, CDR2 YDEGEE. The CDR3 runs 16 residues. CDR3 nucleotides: TGTGCCAGCAGCCCGGTAGGTGGAGAGAGAACCGGGGAGCTGTTTTTT. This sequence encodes CASSPVGGERTGELFF.

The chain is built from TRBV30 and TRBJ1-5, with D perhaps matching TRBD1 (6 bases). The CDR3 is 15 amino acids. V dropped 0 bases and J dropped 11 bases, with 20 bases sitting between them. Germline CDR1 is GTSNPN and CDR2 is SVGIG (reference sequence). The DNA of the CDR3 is TGTGCCTGGAGTGTATCCGGGCGCCCCCAGGGGTCCCAGCATTTT. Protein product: CAWSVSGRPQGSQHF.

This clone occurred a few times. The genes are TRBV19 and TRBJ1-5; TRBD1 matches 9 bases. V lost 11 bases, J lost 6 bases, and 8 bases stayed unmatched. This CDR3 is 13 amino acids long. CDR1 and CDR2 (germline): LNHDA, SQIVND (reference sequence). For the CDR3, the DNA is TGTGCCGCCTCCGGGACAGGGTTTCAGCCCCAGCATTTT. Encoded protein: CAASGTGFQPQHF.

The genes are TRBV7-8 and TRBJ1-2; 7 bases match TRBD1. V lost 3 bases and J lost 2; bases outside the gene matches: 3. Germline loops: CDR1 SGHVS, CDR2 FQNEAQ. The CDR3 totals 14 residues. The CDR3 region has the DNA TGTGCCAGCAGCTTCAGACAGGGCAACTATGGCTACACCTTC. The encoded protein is CASSFRQGNYGYTF.

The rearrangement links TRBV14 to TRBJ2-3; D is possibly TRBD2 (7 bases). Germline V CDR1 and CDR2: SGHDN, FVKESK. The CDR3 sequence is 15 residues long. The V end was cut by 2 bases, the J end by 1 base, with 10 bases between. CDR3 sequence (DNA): TGTGCCAGCAGCCAAACGGGGGGCGGCACAGATACGCAGTATTTT. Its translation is CASSQTGGGTDTQYF.

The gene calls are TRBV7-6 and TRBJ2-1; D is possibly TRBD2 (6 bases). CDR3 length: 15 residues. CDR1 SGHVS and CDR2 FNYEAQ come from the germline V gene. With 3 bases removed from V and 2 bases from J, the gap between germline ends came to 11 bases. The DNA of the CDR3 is TGTGCCAGCAGCTTGGAGCGGGCTCCCTACAATGAGCAGTTCTTC. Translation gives CASSLERAPYNEQFF. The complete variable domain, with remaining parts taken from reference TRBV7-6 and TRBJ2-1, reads GAGVSQSPRYKVTKRGQDVALRCDPISGHVSLYWYRQALGQGPEFLTYFNYEAQQDKSGLPNDRFSAERPEGSISTLTIQRTEQRDSAMYRCASSLERAPYNEQFFGPGTRLTVL.

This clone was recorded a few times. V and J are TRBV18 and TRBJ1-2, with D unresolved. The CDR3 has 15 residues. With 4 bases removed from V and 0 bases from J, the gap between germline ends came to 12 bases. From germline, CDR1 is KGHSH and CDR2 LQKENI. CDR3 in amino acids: CASSLEAKANYGYTF. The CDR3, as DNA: TGTGCCAGCTCACTTGAAGCAAAAGCTAACTATGGCTACACCTTC.

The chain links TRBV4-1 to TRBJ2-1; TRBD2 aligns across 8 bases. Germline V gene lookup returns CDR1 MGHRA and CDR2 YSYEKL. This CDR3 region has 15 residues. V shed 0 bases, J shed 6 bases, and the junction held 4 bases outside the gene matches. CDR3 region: CASSQDRTSTNEQFF. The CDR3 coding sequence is TGCGCCAGCAGCCAAGATCGGACTAGCACCAATGAGCAGTTCTTC.

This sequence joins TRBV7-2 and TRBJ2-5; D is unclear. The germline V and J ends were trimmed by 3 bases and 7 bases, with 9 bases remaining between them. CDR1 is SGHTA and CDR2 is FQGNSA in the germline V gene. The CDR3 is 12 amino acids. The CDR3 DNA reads TGTGCCAGCAGCTTCATGGCAGGGACCCAGTACTTC. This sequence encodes CASSFMAGTQYF.

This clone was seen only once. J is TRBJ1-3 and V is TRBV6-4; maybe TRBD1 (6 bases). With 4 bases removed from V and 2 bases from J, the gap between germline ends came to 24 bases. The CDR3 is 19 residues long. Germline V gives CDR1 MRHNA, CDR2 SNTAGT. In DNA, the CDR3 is TGTGCCAGCAGTGGGGCAGACTACACCGCAGGGGTGGCTGGAAACACCATATATTTT. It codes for CASSGADYTAGVAGNTIYF.

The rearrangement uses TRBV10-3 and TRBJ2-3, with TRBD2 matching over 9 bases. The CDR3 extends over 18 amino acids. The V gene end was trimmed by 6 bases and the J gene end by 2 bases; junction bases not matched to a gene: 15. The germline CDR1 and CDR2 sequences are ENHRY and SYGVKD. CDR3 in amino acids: CAIRPPRASGKLTDTQYF. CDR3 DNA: TGTGCCATCAGACCCCCTAGGGCTAGCGGGAAACTCACAGATACGCAGTATTTT.

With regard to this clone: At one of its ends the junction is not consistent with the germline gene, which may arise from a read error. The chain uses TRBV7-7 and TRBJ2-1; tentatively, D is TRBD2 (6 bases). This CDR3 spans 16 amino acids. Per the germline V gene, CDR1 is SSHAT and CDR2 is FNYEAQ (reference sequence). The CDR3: CASSPEIGGANNEQFF. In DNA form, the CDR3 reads TGTGCTAGCAGCCCCGAGATTGGCGGGGCGAACAATGAGCAGTTCTTC.

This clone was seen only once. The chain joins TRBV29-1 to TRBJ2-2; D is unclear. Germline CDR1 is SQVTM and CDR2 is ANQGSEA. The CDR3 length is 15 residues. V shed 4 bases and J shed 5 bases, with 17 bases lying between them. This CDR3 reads CSVGGFGFGTGELFF. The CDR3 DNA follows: TGCAGCGTTGGTGGTTTCGGGTTCGGGACCGGGGAGCTGTTTTTT.

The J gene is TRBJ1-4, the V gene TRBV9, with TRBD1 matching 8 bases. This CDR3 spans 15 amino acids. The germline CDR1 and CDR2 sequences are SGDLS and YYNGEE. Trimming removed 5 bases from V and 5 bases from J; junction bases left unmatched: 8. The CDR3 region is CASSSGDRQNEKLFF. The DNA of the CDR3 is TGTGCCAGCAGTTCTGGGGACAGGCAAAATGAAAAACTGTTTTTT.

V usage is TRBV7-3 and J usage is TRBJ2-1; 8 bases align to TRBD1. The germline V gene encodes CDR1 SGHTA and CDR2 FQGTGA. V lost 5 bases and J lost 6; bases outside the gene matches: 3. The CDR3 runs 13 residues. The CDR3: CASSTGGLNEQFF. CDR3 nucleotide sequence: TGTGCCAGCAGCACAGGGGGGCTCAATGAGCAGTTCTTC.

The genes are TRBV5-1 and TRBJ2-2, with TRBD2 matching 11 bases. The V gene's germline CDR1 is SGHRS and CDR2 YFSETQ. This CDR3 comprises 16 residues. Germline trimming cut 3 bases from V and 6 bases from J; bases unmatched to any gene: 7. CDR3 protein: CASSSTGTSGAGELFF. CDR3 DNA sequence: TGCGCCAGCAGCTCAACCGGGACTAGCGGAGCCGGGGAGCTGTTTTTT. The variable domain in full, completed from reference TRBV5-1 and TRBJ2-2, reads KAGVTQTPRYLIKTRGQQVTLSCSPISGHRSVSWYQQTPGQGLQFLFEYFSETQRNKGNFPGRFSGRQFSNSRSEMNVSTLELGDSALYLCASSSTGTSGAGELFFGEGSRLTVL.

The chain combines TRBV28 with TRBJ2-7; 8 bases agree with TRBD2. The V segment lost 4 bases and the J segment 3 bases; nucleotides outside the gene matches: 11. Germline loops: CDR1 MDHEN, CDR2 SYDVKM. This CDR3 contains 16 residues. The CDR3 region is CASSSPSLAAIYEQYF. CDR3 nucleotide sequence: TGTGCCAGCAGTTCCCCGTCACTAGCGGCGATCTACGAGCAGTACTTC.

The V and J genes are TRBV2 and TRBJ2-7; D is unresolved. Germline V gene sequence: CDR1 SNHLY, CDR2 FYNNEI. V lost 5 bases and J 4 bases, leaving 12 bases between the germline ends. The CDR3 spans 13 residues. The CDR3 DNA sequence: TGTGCCAGCAGTCTCCACCAACGGTACGAGCAGTACTTC. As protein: CASSLHQRYEQYF. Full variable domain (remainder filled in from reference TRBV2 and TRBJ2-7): EPEVTQTPSHQVTQMGQEVILRCVPISNHLYFYWYRQILGQKVEFLVSFYNNEISEKSEIFDDQFSVERPDGSNFTLKIRSTKLEDSAMYFCASSLHQRYEQYFGPGTRLTVT.

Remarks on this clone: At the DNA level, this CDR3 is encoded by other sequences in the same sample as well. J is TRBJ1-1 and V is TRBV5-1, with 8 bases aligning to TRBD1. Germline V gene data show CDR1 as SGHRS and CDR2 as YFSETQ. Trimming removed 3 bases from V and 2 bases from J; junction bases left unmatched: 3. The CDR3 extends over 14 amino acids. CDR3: CASSSGQGNTEAFF. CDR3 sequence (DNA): TGCGCCAGCAGCTCCGGACAGGGAAACACTGAAGCTTTCTTT.

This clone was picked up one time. This CDR3 is CASSLAGENEKLFF. As DNA, the CDR3 is TGTGCCAGCAGCTTAGCAGGGGAAAATGAAAAACTGTTTTTT. The chain links TRBV11-2 to TRBJ1-4; TRBD1 might be the D (6 bases). V lost 1 base and J lost 5, with 8 bases in between. In germline, CDR1 is SGHAT, CDR2 FQNNGV. This CDR3 has 14 amino acids.

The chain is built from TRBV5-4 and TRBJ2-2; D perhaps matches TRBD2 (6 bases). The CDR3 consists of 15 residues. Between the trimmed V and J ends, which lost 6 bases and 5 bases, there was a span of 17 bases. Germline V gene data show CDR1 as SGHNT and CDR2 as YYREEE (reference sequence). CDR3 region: CASTPPGVSTGELFF. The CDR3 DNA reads TGTGCCAGCACCCCCCCGGGGGTGAGTACCGGGGAGCTGTTTTTT.